The clone carrying this T cell receptor (beta chain) was detected only a few times. Its antigen is as yet unknown. This sample stems from a study of response to subunit inactivated influenza vaccine. Broader study findings: Authors suggested each seasonal influenza vaccination recruits few new T cells.

Trimming left V 0 bases short and J 8 bases short, with 10 bases between. The CDR3 length is 13 residues. The germline gives CDR1 DFQATT, CDR2 SNEGSKA (reference sequence). One entry per CDR3 protein results from TCRdb running MiXCR on the RT-PCR reads. The sample consists of about 580,000 distinct CDR3 sequences, 14% of them appearing once. V and J are TRBV20-1 and TRBJ1-4; D is unresolved. This receptor was identified in a man aged 45-60 years who received an inactivated influenza vaccine. Sequences were derived from PBMCs from blood, sampled 11 to 12 days after vaccination. CDR3 sequence: CSARDPWAEKLFF. The CDR3 DNA reads as TGCAGTGCTAGAGACCCCTGGGCCGAAAAACTGTTTTTT.